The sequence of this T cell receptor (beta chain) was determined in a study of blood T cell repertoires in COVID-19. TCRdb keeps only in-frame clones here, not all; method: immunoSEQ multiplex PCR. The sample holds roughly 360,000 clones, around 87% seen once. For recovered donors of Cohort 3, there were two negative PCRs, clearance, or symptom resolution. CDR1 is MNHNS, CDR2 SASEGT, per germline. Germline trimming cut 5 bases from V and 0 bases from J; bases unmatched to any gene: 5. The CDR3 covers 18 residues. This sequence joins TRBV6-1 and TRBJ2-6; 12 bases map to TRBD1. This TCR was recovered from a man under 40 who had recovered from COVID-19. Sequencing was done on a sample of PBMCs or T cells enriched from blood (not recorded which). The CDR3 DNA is TGTGCCAGCAGTAAAGGGACAGGGGGCCTCTCTGGGGCCAACGTCCTGACTTTC. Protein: CASSKGTGGLSGANVLTF.